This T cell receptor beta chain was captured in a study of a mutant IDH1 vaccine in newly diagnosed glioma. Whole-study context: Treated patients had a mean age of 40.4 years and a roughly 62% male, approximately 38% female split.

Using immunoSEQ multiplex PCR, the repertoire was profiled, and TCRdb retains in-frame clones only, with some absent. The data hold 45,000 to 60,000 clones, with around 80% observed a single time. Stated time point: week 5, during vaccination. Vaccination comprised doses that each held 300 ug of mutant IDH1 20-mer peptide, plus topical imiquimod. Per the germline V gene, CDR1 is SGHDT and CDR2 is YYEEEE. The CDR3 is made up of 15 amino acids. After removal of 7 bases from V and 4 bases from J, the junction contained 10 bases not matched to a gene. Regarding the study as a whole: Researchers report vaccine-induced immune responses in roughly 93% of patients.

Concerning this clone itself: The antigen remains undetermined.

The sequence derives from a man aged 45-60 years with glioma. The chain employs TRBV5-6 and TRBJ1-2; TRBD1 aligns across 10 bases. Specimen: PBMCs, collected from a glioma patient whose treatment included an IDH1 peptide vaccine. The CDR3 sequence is CASYAQGQGFYGYTF. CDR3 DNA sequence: TGTGCCAGCTACGCGCAGGGACAGGGGTTCTATGGCTACACCTTC.